Sequencing of this T cell receptor (beta chain) was carried out in a study of T-cell memory formation after mild COVID-19. The overall study: TCR clusters were largely donor specific.

Concerning this clonotype: No antigen is known for it.

The CDR3 consists of 14 residues. In germline, CDR1 is SGHTA, CDR2 FQGNSA. V lost 7 bases to trimming and J lost 0 bases; unmatched junction nucleotides: 1. General observations from the study: The pre-infection memory compartment contained some responding clones, suggesting cross-reactive memory joined.

TCRalpha and TCRbeta libraries used 5'RACE with constant-segment primers and UMIs. A single record per CDR3 protein comes from TCRdb applying MiXCR to the 5' RACE reads. Here the sample spans over 300,000 distinct CDR3 sequences, around 20% being singletons. The origin of this receptor is a man aged 18 to 29 who had mild COVID-19 (a few samples of this study predate the infection). Cell type and time point are not known. V and J are TRBV7-2 and TRBJ2-3, with TRBD2 matching over 10 bases. Material for sequencing was PBMCs or a T cell subset sorted from them (not recorded which). CDR3 loop: CASKAGGSTDTQYF. CDR3 nucleotide sequence: TGTGCCAGCAAAGCGGGGGGGAGCACAGATACGCAGTATTTT.